Sequencing of this TCR beta chain was carried out in a study of cytomegalovirus exposure and HLA in healthy donors. Primers: 60 Vbeta forward and 13 Jbeta reverse. TCRdb keeps only in-frame clones here, not all; method: immunoSEQ multiplex PCR. This sample carries some 130,000 clones, roughly 74% of them seen once, and the ten largest clones take roughly 7%. Study findings and constraints: Analysis performed later showed TCR beta chains linked to HLA being more clonally expanded than equally common others. The likely explanation for a cluster of highly shared sequence variants was sequencing artifact. In a later analysis, DRB1 alleles had the most associated TCRs; HLA-C alleles the fewest.

Turning to this clone: What it binds is not known.

The sequenced sample was PBMCs. The sequence was obtained from a male donor in good health and CMV-seronegative.

Here the CDR3 reads CASSLDPRDTEAFF. CDR3 in DNA: TGTGCCAGCAGCTTGGACCCCAGGGACACTGAAGCTTTCTTT. The chain employs TRBV5-4 and TRBJ1-1, with D perhaps matching TRBD1 (5 bases). From germline, CDR1 is SGHNT and CDR2 YYREEE (reference sequence). Trimming took 0 bases from V and 3 from J, leaving 9 bases between them. The CDR3 spans 14 residues.